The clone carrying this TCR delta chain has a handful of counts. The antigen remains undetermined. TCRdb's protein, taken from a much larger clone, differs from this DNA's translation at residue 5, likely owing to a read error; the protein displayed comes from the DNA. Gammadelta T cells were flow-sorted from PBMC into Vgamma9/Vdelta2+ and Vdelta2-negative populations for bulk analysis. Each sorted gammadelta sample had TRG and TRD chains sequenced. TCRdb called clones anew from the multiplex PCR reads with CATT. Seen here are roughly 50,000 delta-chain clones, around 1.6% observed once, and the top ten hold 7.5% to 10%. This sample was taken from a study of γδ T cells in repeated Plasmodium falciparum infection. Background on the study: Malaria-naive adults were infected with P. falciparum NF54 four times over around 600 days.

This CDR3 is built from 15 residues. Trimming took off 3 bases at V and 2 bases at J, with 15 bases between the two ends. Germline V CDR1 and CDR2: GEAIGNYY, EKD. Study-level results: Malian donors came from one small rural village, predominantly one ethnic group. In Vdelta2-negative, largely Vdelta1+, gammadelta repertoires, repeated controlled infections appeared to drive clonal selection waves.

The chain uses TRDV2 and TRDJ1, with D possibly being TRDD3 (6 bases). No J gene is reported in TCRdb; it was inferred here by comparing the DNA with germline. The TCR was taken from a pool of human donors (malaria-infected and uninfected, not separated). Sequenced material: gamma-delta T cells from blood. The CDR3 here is CACDSLGLKTDKLIF. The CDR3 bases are TGTGCCTGTGACTCCCTGGGGCTAAAAACCGATAAACTCATCTTT.